This note documents a single TCR beta chain sequence. Its specificity is not known. Trimming cost V 4 bases and J 3 bases; bases outside gene matches: 10. In germline, CDR1 is SGHRS, CDR2 YFSETQ. The CDR3 has 15 residues. These data are taken from a study of cytomegalovirus exposure and HLA in healthy donors. Study-wide findings and caveats: Later analysis demonstrated an association between a missense DCLRE1C variant and TCR beta V- and J-gene trimming.

PCR involved 60 Vbeta and 13 Jbeta primers. TCRdb keeps only in-frame clones here, not all; method: immunoSEQ multiplex PCR. The sample includes some 150,000 clones, around 80% of them seen just once. J is TRBJ2-7 and V is TRBV5-1; 7 bases agree with TRBD2. The sequencing sample was made of PBMCs. This clonotype was sampled from a female donor in good health and CMV-seronegative. CDR3: CASSQLAEALYEQYF. The CDR3 DNA reads TGCGCCAGCAGCCAGCTAGCGGAGGCCCTCTACGAGCAGTACTTC.